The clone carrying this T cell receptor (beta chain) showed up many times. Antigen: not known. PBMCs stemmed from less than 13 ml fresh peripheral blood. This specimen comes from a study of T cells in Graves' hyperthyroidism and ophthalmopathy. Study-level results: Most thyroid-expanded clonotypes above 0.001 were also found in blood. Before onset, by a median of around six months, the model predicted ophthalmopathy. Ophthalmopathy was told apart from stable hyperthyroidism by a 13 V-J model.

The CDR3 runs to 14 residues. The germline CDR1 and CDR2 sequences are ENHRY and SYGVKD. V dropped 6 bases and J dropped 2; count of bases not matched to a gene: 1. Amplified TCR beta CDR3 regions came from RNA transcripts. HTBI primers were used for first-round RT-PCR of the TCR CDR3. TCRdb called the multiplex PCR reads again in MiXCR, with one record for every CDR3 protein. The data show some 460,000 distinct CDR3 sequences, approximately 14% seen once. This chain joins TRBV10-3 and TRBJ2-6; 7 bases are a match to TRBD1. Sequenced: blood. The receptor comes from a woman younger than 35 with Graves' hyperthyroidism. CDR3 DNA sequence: TGTGCCATCAGAACAGGGGCTGGGGCCAACGTCCTGACTTTC. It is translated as CAIRTGAGANVLTF.